This T cell receptor beta chain originates from a study of shared clonotypes between healthy human individuals. Per the original methods: ImmunoSEQ only sent back junction sequences with no quality scores, so filtering was done differently. Libraries were prepared by immunoSEQ multiplex PCR; TCRdb keeps only in-frame clonotypes and omits some of them. V and J calls and clone size follow that table, whereas D and trimming were derived from the DNA. This sample yields roughly 760,000 clones, of which around 72% are seen a single time; 1.5% to 2% belongs to the top ten. Sequencing used memory CD4+ T cells sorted from blood. Documented subset: CD45RA-negative fraction. The receptor's source is a woman aged 25 to 39 in good health.

In nucleotides, the CDR3 is TGTGCCAGCAGTTATGTCGGGGGCACAGATACGCAGTATTTT. It translates to CASSYVGGTDTQYF. The rearrangement links TRBV6-5 to TRBJ2-3; D might be TRBD2 (5 bases). CDR3 size: 14 residues. Trimming shortened V by 3 bases and J by 1 base, and 8 bases separated the two germline ends. The germline gives CDR1 MNHEY, CDR2 SVGAGI.